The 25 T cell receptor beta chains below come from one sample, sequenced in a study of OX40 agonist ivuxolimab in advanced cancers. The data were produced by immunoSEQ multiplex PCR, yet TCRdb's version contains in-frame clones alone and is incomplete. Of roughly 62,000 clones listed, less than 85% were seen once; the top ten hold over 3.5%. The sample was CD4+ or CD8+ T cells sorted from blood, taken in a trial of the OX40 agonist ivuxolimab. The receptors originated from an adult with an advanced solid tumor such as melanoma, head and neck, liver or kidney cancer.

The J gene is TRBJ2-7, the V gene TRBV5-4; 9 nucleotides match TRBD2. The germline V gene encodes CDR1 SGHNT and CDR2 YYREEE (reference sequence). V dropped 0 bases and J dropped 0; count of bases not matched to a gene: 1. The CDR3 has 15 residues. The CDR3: CASSLDSGSSYEQYF. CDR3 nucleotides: TGTGCCAGCAGCTTGGATAGCGGGAGCTCCTACGAGCAGTACTTC. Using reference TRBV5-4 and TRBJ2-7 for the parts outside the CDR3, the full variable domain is ETGVTQSPTHLIKTRGQQVTLRCSSQSGHNTVSWYQQALGQGPQFIFQYYREEENGRGNFPPRFSGLQFPNYSSELNVNALELDDSALYLCASSLDSGSSYEQYFGPGTRLTVT.

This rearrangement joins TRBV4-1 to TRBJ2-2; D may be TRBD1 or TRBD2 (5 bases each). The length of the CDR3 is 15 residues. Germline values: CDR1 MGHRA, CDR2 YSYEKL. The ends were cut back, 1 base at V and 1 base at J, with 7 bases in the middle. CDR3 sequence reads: CASSQGDGNTGELFF. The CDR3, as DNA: TGCGCCAGCAGCCAAGGGGACGGGAACACCGGGGAGCTGTTTTTT.

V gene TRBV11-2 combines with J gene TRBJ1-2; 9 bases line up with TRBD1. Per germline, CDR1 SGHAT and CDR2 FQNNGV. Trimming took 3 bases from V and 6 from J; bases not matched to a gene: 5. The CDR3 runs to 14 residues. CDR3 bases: TGTGCCAGCAGCTTCACAGGGGGCTTTAATGGCTACACCTTC. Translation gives CASSFTGGFNGYTF.

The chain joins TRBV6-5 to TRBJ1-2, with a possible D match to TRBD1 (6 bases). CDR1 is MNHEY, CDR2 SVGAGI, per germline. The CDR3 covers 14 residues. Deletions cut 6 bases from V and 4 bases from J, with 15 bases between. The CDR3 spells CASRRQGGGYGYTF. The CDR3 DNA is TGTGCCAGCAGACGGCAAGGGGGAGGCTATGGCTACACCTTC.

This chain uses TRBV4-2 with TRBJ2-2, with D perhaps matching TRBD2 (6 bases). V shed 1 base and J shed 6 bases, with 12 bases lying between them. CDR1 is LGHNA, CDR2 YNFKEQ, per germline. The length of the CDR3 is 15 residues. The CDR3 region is CASSQGIRDSGELFF. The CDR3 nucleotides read TGTGCCAGCAGCCAAGGAATCCGGGACTCCGGGGAGCTGTTTTTT.

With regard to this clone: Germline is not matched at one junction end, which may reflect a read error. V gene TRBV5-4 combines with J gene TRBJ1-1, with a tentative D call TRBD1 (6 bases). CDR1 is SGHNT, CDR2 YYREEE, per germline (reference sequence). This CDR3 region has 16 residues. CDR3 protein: CASSLRWWGANPEAFF. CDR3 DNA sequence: TGTGCCAGCAGCTTGCGGTGGTGGGGGGCGAACCCTGAAGCTTTCTTT.

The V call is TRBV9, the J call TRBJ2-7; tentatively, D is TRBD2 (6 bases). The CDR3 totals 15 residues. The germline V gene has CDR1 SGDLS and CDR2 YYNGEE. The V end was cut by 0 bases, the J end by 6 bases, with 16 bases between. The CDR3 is CASSVGPPRGTEQYF. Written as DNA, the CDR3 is TGTGCCAGCAGCGTAGGTCCCCCCCGGGGGACCGAGCAGTACTTC. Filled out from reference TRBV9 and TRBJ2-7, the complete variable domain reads DSGVTQTPKHLITATGQRVTLRCSPRSGDLSVYWYQQSLDQGLQFLIQYYNGEERAKGNILERFSAQQFPDLHSELNLSSLELGDSALYFCASSVGPPRGTEQYFGPGTRLTVT.

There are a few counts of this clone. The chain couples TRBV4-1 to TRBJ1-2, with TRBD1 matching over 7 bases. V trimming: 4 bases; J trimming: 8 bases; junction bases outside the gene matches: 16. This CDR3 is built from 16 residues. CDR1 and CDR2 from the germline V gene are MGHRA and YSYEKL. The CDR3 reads CASSLLQGGLEGGYTF. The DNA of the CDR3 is TGCGCCAGCAGCCTGCTCCAAGGGGGCTTAGAGGGAGGCTACACCTTC.

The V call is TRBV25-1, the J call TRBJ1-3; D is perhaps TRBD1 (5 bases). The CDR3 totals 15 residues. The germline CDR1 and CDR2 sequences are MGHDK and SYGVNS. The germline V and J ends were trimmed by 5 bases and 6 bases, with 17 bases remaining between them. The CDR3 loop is CASSKNQGYENTIYF. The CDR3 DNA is TGTGCCAGCAGTAAAAACCAGGGATACGAAAACACCATATATTTT.

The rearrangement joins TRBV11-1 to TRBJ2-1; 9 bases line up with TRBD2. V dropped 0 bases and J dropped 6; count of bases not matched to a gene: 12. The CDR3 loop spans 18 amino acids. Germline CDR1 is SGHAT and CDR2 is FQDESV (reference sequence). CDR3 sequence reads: CASSLAVGLAGWGNEQFF. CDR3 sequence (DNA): TGTGCCAGCAGCTTAGCCGTCGGCCTAGCGGGATGGGGCAATGAGCAGTTCTTC.

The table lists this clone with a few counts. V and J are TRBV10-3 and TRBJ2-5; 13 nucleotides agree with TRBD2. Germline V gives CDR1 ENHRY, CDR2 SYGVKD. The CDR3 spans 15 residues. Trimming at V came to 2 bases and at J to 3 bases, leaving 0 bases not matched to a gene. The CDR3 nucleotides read TGTGCCATCAGTGAGGGGACTAGCGGGGAAGAGACCCAGTACTTC. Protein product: CAISEGTSGEETQYF.

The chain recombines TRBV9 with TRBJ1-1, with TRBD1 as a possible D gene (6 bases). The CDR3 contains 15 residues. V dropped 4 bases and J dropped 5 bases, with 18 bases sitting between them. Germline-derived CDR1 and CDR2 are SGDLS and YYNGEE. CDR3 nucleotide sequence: TGTGCCAGCAGCCCTCTCGGGGGGCTGGGGACTGAAGCTTTCTTT. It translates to CASSPLGGLGTEAFF.

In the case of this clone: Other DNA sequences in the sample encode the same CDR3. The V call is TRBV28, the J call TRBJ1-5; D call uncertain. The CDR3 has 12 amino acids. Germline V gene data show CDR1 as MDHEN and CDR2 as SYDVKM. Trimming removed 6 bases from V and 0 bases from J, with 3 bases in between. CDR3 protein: CASRYSNQPQHF. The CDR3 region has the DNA TGTGCCAGCAGGTATAGCAATCAGCCCCAGCATTTT. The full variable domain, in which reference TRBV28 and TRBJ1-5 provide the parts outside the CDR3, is DVKVTQSSRYLVKRTGEKVFLECVQDMDHENMFWYRQDPGLGLRLIYFSYDVKMKEKGDIPEGYSVSREKKERFSLILESASTNQTSMYLCASRYSNQPQHFGDGTRLSIL.

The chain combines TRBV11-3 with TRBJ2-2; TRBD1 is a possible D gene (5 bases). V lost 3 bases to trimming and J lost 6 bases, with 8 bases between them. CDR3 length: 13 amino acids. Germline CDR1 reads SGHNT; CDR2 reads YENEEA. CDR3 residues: CASSFKGAGELFF. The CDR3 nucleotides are TGTGCCAGCAGCTTCAAAGGGGCCGGGGAGCTGTTTTTT.

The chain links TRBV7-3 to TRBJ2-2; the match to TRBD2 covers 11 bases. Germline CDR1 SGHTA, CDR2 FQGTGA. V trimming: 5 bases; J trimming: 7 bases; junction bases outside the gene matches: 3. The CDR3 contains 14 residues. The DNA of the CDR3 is TGTGCCAGCAGCCGAACTAGCGGGGGCGGGGAGCTGTTTTTT. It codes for CASSRTSGGGELFF.

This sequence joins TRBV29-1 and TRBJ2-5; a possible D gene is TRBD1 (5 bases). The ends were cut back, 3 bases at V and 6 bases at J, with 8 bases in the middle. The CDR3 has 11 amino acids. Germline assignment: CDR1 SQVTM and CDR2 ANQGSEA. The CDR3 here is CSVDVGQTQYF. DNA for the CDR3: TGCAGCGTTGATGTGGGGCAGACCCAGTACTTC.

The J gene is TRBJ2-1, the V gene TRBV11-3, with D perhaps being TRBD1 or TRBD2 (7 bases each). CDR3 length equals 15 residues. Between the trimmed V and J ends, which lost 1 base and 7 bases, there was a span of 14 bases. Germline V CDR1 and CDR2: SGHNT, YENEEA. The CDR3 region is CASSLGQGEGNEQFF. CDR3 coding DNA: TGTGCCAGCAGCTTAGGCCAGGGGGAGGGAAATGAGCAGTTCTTC. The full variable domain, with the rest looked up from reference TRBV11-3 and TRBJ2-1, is EAGVVQSPRYKIIEKKQPVAFWCNPISGHNTLYWYLQNLGQGPELLIRYENEEAVDDSQLPKDRFSAERLKGVDSTLKIQPAELGDSAVYLCASSLGQGEGNEQFFGPGTRLTVL.

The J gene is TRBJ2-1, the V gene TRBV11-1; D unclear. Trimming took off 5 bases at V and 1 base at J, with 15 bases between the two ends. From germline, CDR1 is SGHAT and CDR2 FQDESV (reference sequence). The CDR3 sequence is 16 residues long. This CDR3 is CASSPVVRVSYNEQFF. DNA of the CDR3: TGTGCCAGCAGCCCCGTGGTACGGGTGTCCTACAATGAGCAGTTCTTC. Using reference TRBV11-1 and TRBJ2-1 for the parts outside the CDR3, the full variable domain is EAEVAQSPRYKITEKSQAVAFWCDPISGHATLYWYRQILGQGPELLVQFQDESVVDDSQLPKDRFSAERLKGVDSTLKIQPAELGDSAMYLCASSPVVRVSYNEQFFGPGTRLTVL.

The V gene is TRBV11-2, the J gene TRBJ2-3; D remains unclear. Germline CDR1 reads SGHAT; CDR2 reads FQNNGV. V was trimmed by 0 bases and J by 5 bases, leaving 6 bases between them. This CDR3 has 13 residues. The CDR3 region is CASSLERLDTQYF. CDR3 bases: TGTGCCAGCAGCTTAGAAAGGTTAGATACGCAGTATTTT.

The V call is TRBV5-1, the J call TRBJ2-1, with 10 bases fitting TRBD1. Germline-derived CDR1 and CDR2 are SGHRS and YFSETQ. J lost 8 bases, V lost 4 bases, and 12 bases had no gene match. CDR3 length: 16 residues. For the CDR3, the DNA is TGCGCCAGCAGCCCAAAGACAGGGGGCCTACGGGATGAGCAGTTCTTC. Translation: CASSPKTGGLRDEQFF.

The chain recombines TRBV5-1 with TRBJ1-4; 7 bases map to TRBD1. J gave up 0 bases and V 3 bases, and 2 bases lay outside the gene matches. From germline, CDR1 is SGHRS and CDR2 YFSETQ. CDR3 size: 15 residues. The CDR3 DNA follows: TGCGCCAGCAGCTCCGGACAGGCAACTAATGAAAAACTGTTTTTT. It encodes CASSSGQATNEKLFF.

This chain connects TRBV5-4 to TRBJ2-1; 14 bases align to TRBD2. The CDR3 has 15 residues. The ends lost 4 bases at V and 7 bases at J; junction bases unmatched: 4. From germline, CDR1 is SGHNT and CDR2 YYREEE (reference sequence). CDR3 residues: CASSPGLAGVNEQFF. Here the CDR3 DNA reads TGTGCCAGCAGCCCGGGACTAGCGGGGGTTAATGAGCAGTTCTTC.

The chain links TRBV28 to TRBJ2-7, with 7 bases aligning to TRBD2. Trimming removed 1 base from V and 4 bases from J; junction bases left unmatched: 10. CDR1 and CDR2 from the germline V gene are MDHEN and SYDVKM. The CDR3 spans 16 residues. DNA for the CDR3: TGTGCCAGCAGTTTATTGGGAGGACTAGGAAAATACGAGCAGTACTTC. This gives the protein CASSLLGGLGKYEQYF.

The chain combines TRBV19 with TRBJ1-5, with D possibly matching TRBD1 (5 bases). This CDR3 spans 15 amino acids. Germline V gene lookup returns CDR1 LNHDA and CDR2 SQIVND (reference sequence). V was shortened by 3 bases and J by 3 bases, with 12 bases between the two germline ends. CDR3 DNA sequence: TGTGCCAGTAGTATGATTGGGGGGGACAATCAGCCCCAGCATTTT. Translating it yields CASSMIGGDNQPQHF.

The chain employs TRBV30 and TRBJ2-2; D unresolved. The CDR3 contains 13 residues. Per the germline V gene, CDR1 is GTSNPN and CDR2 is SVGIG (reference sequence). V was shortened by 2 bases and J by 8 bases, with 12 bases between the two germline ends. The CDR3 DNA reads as TGTGCCTGGAGTATACTAAGTTCTGGGGAGCTGTTTTTT. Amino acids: CAWSILSSGELFF.